The 4 T cell receptor beta chains in this list originate from one sample, sequenced in a study of T-cell memory formation after mild COVID-19. Via MiXCR, TCRdb re-called the 5' RACE reads, giving one row per CDR3 protein. Of approximately 88,000 distinct CDR3 sequences listed, approximately 23% are singletons. Sequencing was performed on PBMCs or a T cell subset sorted from them (not recorded which). These receptor sequences come from a man younger than 35 who had mild COVID-19 (a few samples of this study predate the infection). Cell type and time point are not known.

The rearrangement joins TRBV3-1 to TRBJ2-5; D is unresolved. Trimming took 2 bases from V and 5 from J, leaving 6 bases between them. Germline lookup yields CDR1 LGHDT and CDR2 YNNKEL (reference sequence). The CDR3 is 12 amino acids. The CDR3 nucleotides are TGTGCCAGCAGCCAACTAGGGGAGACCCAGTACTTC. Protein: CASSQLGETQYF.

This clonotype was seen at least ten times. V and J are TRBV27 and TRBJ2-7; D is perhaps TRBD2 (6 bases). CDR3 length: 15 amino acids. V was trimmed by 6 bases and J by 0 bases, leaving 15 bases between them. The germline gives CDR1 MNHEY, CDR2 SMNVEV (reference sequence). CDR3: CASRAKGLSSYEQYV. CDR3 coding DNA: TGTGCCAGCAGGGCCAAGGGACTGAGCTCCTACGAGCAGTACGTC.

The chain has TRBV5-1 and TRBJ1-1; TRBD1 matches 11 bases. The V and J ends lost 1 base and 3 bases, in that order; junction bases with no gene match: 5. CDR1 is SGHRS and CDR2 is YFSETQ in the germline V gene. This CDR3 has 16 residues. CDR3 DNA: TGCGCCAGCAGCTTGCTGGACAGGGGGCCTTACACTGAAGCTTTCTTT. Translating it yields CASSLLDRGPYTEAFF.

This clonotype was observed many times. The chain combines TRBV5-6 with TRBJ2-7; 7 bases align to TRBD2. In germline, CDR1 is SGHDT, CDR2 YYEEEE. After removal of 5 bases from V and 0 bases from J, the junction contained 5 bases not matched to a gene. The CDR3 loop spans 14 amino acids. CDR3 loop: CASRPGGSSYEQYF. Here the CDR3 DNA reads TGTGCCAGCAGGCCGGGGGGAAGCTCCTACGAGCAGTACTTC. Drawing the rest from reference TRBV5-6 and TRBJ2-7, the complete variable domain is DAGVTQSPTHLIKTRGQQVTLRCSPKSGHDTVSWYQQALGQGPQFIFQYYEEEERQRGNFPDRFSGHQFPNYSSELNVNALLLGDSALYLCASRPGGSSYEQYFGPGTRLTVT.